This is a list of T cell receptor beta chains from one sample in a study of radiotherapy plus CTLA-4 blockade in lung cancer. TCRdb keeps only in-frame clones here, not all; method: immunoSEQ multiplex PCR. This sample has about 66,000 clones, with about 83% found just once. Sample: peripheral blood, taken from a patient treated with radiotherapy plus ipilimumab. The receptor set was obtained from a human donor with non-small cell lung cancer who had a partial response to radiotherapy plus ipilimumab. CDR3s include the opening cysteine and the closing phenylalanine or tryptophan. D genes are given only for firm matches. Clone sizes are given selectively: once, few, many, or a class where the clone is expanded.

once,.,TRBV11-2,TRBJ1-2,TGTGCCAGCAGCCACCCAGGGATCGGCGGCTACACCTTC,CASSHPGIGGYTF
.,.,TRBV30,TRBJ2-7,TGTGCCTGGGGCCCGCCGGGGGGCGGCTACGAGCAGTACTTC,CAWGPPGGGYEQYF
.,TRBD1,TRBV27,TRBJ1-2,TGTGCCAGCAGTTTCGGGACAGATGCTGGCTACACCTTC,CASSFGTDAGYTF
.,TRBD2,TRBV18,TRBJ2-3,TGTGCCAGCTCGGAGATAGGACTAGCGGGCCCTCGGGAAAGCACAGATACGCAGTATTTT,CASSEIGLAGPRESTDTQYF
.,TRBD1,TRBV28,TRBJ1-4,TGTGCCAGCAGACGCTCACAGGGGGCCGGTGAAAAACTGTTTTTT,CASRRSQGAGEKLFF
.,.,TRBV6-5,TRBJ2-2,TGTGCCAGCAGTTTTGAGAACCCGAACACCGGGGAGCTGTTTTTT,CASSFENPNTGELFF
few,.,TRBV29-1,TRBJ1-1,TGCAGCGTGGACGAACAGGCGAACACTGAAGCTTTCTTT,CSVDEQANTEAFF
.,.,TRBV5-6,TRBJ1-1,TGTGCCAGCAGCCCCCGGCAGGGAGGGACTGAAGCTTTCTTT,CASSPRQGGTEAFF
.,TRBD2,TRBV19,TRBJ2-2,TGTGCCAGTAGCACCCTCCTAGCGGGAGCTTACACCGGGGAGCTGTTTTTT,CASSTLLAGAYTGELFF
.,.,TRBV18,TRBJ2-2,TGTGCCAGCTCCCCCTCCTTGGCAGGGCGTATCGGGGAGCTGTTTTTT,CASSPSLAGRIGELFF
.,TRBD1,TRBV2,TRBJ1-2,TGTGCCAGCAGCTTGGGACAGGGGCTGAGCCACACCTTC,CASSLGQGLSHTF
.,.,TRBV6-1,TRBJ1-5,TGTGCCAGCAGTGCGACAGTCAGGCAGCCCCAGCATTTT,CASSATVRQPQHF
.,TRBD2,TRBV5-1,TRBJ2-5,TGCGCCAGCAGAATAGCGGGAGGGGGTGAGGAGACCCAGTACTTC,CASRIAGGGEETQYF
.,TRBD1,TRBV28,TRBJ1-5,TGTGCCAGCAGTGGACAGGACGCAGGTCAGCCCCAGCATTTT,CASSGQDAGQPQHF
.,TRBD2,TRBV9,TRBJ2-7,TGTGCCAGCAGCGTAGGCGGGGGGCCCTCCGAGCAGTACTTC,CASSVGGGPSEQYF
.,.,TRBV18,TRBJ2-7,TGTGCCAGCTCACCCGGGATTGTTTCCTACGAGCAGTACTTC,CASSPGIVSYEQYF
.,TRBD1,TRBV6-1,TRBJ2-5,TGTGCCAGCAGTAAGGGACAGACTCAAGAGACCCAGTACTTC,CASSKGQTQETQYF
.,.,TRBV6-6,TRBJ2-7,TGTGCCAGCAGTTCCCGGCAGGCCTCCTACGAGCAGTACTTC,CASSSRQASYEQYF
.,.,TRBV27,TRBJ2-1,TGTGCCAGCAGTTTATGGTCCGGGTCCCCCTACAATGAGCAGTTCTTC,CASSLWSGSPYNEQFF
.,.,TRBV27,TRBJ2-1,TGTGCCAGCAGTTTAGACGGGAGCGTGTATGAGCAGTTCTTC,CASSLDGSVYEQFF
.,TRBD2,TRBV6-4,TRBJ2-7,TGTGCCAGCGGGGAGTTAAACATAGCGGGAGGGCCCACCTACGAGCAGTACTTC,CASGELNIAGGPTYEQYF
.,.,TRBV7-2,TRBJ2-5,TGTGCCAGCAGCTTAGTTTCAGGACAAGAGACCCAGTACTTC,CASSLVSGQETQYF
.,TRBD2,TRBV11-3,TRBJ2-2,TGTGCCAGCAGCTTAAGGTGGCGGGAGGGCGGCGGGGAGCTGTTTTTT,CASSLRWREGGGELFF
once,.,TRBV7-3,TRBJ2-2,TGTGCCAGCAGCTTACAGGGTGACGACACCGGGGAGCTGTTTTTT,CASSLQGDDTGELFF
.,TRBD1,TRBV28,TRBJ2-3,TGTGCCAGCAGTTTAACCCCTCCGGGACAGGAGTATTTT,CASSLTPPGQEYF
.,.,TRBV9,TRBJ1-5,TGTGCCAGCAGCGTAGGCAGGGGTCGGAATCAGCCCCAGCATTTT,CASSVGRGRNQPQHF
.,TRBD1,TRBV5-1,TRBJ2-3,TGCGCCAGCAGCCCGGACAGGGGCGACACAGATACGCAGTATTTT,CASSPDRGDTDTQYF
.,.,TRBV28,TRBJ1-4,TGTGCCAGCACTGAGGGGGGGCCAGCTCGGAAGGAACTGTTTTTT,CASTEGGPARKELFF
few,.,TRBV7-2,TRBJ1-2,TGTGCCAGCAGCTTAGGCAGTCCCTATGGCTACACCTTC,CASSLGSPYGYTF
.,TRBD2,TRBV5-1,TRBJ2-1,TGCGCCAGCAGCCCTGGGGGACTAGCCCGCTACAATGAGCAGTTCTTC,CASSPGGLARYNEQFF
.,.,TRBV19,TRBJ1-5,TGTGCCAGTAGGCAGGGTTCGATTAGCAATCAGCCCCAGCATTTT,CASRQGSISNQPQHF
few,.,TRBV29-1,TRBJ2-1,TGCAGCGTTGTCTCAGGGTGGGCCGACAATGAGCAGTTCTTC,CSVVSGWADNEQFF
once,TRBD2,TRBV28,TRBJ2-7,TGTGCCAGCAGTTTAACAGCGGGAGGGCTAAACGAGCAGTACTTC,CASSLTAGGLNEQYF
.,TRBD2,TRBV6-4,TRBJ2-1,TGTGCCAGCAGAGGGCAGGGAGGGAGGGATGAGCAGTTCTTC,CASRGQGGRDEQFF
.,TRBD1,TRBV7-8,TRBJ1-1,TGTGCCAGCAGCCCCAAGGGGGCAAACACTGAAGCTTTCTTT,CASSPKGANTEAFF
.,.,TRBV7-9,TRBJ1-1,TGTGCCAGCAGCTCAGTACAGGTAAACACTGAAGCTTTCTTT,CASSSVQVNTEAFF
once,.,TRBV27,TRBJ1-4,TGTGCCAGCAGTTTATCCGGGGGAGAAAAACTGTTTTTT,CASSLSGGEKLFF
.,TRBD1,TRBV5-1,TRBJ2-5,TGCGCCAGCAGCTCCCCGGGACAGCAAGAGACCCAGTACTTC,CASSSPGQQETQYF
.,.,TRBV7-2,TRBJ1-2,TGTGCCAGCAGCTTAAATTTCCAGGGCTATGGCTACACCTTC,CASSLNFQGYGYTF
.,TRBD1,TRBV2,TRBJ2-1,TGTGCCAGCAAGGGGGACAGGGGGTATGGTGAGCAGTTCTTC,CASKGDRGYGEQFF